This T cell receptor (beta chain) comes out of a study of blood T cell repertoires in COVID-19. The CDR3 loop spans 15 amino acids. Germline-derived CDR1 and CDR2 are SNHLY and FYNNEI. The V end lost 0 bases, the J end lost 2 bases, and 9 bases lay between the germline ends. Clones were sequenced by immunoSEQ multiplex PCR, and TCRdb holds only the in-frame ones, with some missing. The repertoire has about 15,000 clones, roughly 80% of them found once; the top ten carry less than 20%. The sequenced material came from peripheral blood. The clonotype comes from a human donor in a cohort sampled during active COVID-19. V and J are TRBV2 and TRBJ2-3, with D perhaps matching TRBD2 (5 bases). CDR3 sequence (DNA): TGTGCCAGCAGTGAAGCAAGGCGGGCCACAGATACGCAGTATTTT. As protein: CASSEARRATDTQYF.